What follows are 17 T cell receptor beta chains derived from one specimen sequenced in a study of identical twins. TCRdb fed the 5' RACE reads into MiXCR, producing one record per CDR3 protein. This table holds roughly 250,000 distinct CDR3 sequences, around 7% found once. These sequences were also reported in another study, on yellow fever vaccine responses in identical twins.

The sequenced sample consisted of memory (CD45RO+) T cells sorted from blood. The receptors shown here come from a woman aged 18-30 years in good health.

This clonotype was seen many times. V and J are TRBV20-1 and TRBJ2-3; 9 nucleotides agree with TRBD2. V shed 1 base and J 6 bases; nucleotides not matched to a gene: 5. The CDR3 sequence is 14 residues long. Germline lookup yields CDR1 DFQATT and CDR2 SNEGSKA (reference sequence). The CDR3 reads CSARGLAVPDTQYF. The CDR3 nucleotides are TGCAGTGCTAGAGGACTAGCGGTCCCGGATACGCAGTATTTT.

The V gene is TRBV7-3, the J gene TRBJ2-2, with TRBD1 matching over 8 bases. The CDR3 runs to 15 residues. The germline gives CDR1 SGHTA, CDR2 FQGTGA. With 5 bases clipped from V and 4 bases from J, the junction kept 6 bases outside the gene matches. As DNA, the CDR3 is TGTGCCAGCAGCCCAGGGGGCAGAAGCACCGGGGAGCTGTTTTTT. Translating it yields CASSPGGRSTGELFF. Complete variable domain (other parts from reference TRBV7-3 and TRBJ2-2): GAGVSQTPSNKVTEKGKYVELRCDPISGHTALYWYRQSLGQGPEFLIYFQGTGAADDSGLPNDRFFAVRPEGSVSTLKIQRTERGDSAVYLCASSPGGRSTGELFFGEGSRLTVL.

A few counts support this clonotype. The J gene is TRBJ2-1, the V gene TRBV12-3 or TRBV12-4; tentative D call: TRBD2 (5 bases). The CDR3 length is 15 residues. V lost 6 bases and J lost 3, with 15 bases in between. CDR3 amino acids: CASSPGPSLYNEQFF. The CDR3 nucleotides read TGTGCCAGCAGCCCCGGACCTAGCCTCTACAATGAGCAGTTCTTC.

This clonotype was counted many times. V and J are TRBV5-1 and TRBJ2-3; D unresolved. The CDR3 contains 15 residues. V was cut by 2 bases and J by 1 base, with 11 bases left in between. From germline, CDR1 is SGHRS and CDR2 YFSETQ. The CDR3 DNA follows: TGCGCCAGCAGCTTATATAGTGGAGGCACAGATACGCAGTATTTT. Translated, it gives CASSLYSGGTDTQYF.

The chain has TRBV6-1 and TRBJ1-3; tentative D call: TRBD1 (6 bases). Deletions cut 6 bases from V and 1 base from J, with 22 bases between. From germline, CDR1 is MNHNS and CDR2 SASEGT. The CDR3 runs to 18 residues. CDR3 in amino acids: CASRTHSGGGISGNTIYF. CDR3 bases: TGTGCCAGCAGAACCCATTCTGGAGGGGGGATATCTGGAAACACCATATATTTT.

The chain links TRBV5-1 to TRBJ2-5; TRBD2 matches 13 bases. Per the germline V gene, CDR1 is SGHRS and CDR2 is YFSETQ. The CDR3 runs 18 residues. Trimming at V came to 4 bases and at J to 3 bases, leaving 12 bases not matched to a gene. The chain's CDR3 is CASSLGLAGSSAEETQYF. The DNA for the CDR3 is TGCGCCAGCAGCCTGGGACTAGCGGGAAGCTCAGCGGAAGAGACCCAGTACTTC.

In its sample, this clonotype was seen a few times. V is TRBV6-4 and J is TRBJ2-3, with TRBD2 as a possible D gene (5 bases). There are 14 residues in the CDR3. CDR1 is MRHNA and CDR2 is SNTAGT in the germline V gene. Trimming took 2 bases from V and 4 from J, leaving 10 bases between them. The CDR3 is CASSDGGSADTQYF. Written as DNA, the CDR3 is TGTGCCAGCAGTGACGGAGGTAGCGCAGATACGCAGTATTTT.

This clonotype was counted ten times or more. The genes are TRBV7-9 and TRBJ2-4; no definite D call. Germline-derived CDR1 and CDR2 are SEHNR and FQNEAQ (reference sequence). CDR3 length: 11 residues. V lost 10 bases, J lost 6 bases, and 10 bases lay in between. As DNA, the CDR3 is TGTGCCACCCGGACCTTAAACATTCAGTACTTC. Encoded protein: CATRTLNIQYF.

This clonotype was counted a few times. V gene TRBV10-2 combines with J gene TRBJ2-5, with D unclear. Trimming shortened V by 4 bases and J by 2 bases, and 8 bases separated the two germline ends. The length of the CDR3 is 13 residues. Per germline, CDR1 WSHSY and CDR2 SAAADI. CDR3 nucleotides: TGCGCCAGCAGTGCAGTAAGGCAAGAGACCCAGTACTTC. Amino acids: CASSAVRQETQYF.

The chain uses TRBV9 and TRBJ2-3, with D unresolved. CDR1 is SGDLS, CDR2 YYNGEE, per germline. V lost 1 base and J 2 bases, leaving 5 bases between the germline ends. The CDR3 is 13 amino acids. The chain's CDR3 is CASSVLFTDTQYF. CDR3 coding DNA: TGTGCCAGCAGCGTACTTTTCACAGATACGCAGTATTTT.

This clonotype has only a few counts. V is TRBV11-2 and J is TRBJ2-1, with TRBD1 matching 11 bases. Germline CDR1 SGHAT, CDR2 FQNNGV. V lost 5 bases, J lost 5 bases, and 11 bases stayed unmatched. The CDR3 has 17 residues. The CDR3 loop reads CASSNRDRGIIDNEQFF. In DNA, the CDR3 is TGTGCCAGCAGCAACCGGGACAGGGGGATTATAGACAATGAGCAGTTCTTC. The full variable domain, rest sourced from reference TRBV11-2 and TRBJ2-1, is EAGVAQSPRYKIIEKRQSVAFWCNPISGHATLYWYQQILGQGPKLLIQFQNNGVVDDSQLPKDRFSAERLKGVDSTLKIQPAKLEDSAVYLCASSNRDRGIIDNEQFFGPGTRLTVL.

This clonotype has a handful of counts. The chain has TRBV20-1 and TRBJ1-1; D gene uncertain. Germline V gene lookup returns CDR1 DFQATT and CDR2 SNEGSKA (reference sequence). The CDR3 is 13 amino acids. Trimming took off 1 base at V and 3 bases at J, with 9 bases between the two ends. The CDR3 region is CSARASGYTEAFF. CDR3 bases: TGCAGTGCTAGAGCGTCGGGTTACACTGAAGCTTTCTTT.

This clonotype has at least ten counts. The J gene is TRBJ1-6, the V gene TRBV7-9, with D perhaps TRBD1 (5 bases). The CDR3 is made up of 15 amino acids. V lost 3 bases and J lost 7, with 13 bases in between. The germline V gene encodes CDR1 SEHNR and CDR2 FQNEAQ (reference sequence). The CDR3 nucleotides read TGTGCCAGCAGCTTCCAGGGAGGGGAAAATTCACCCCTCCACTTT. The encoded protein is CASSFQGGENSPLHF. The full variable domain, completed using reference TRBV7-9 and TRBJ1-6, is DTGVSQNPRHKITKRGQNVTFRCDPISEHNRLYWYRQTLGQGPEFLTYFQNEAQLEKSRLLSDRFSAERPKGSFSTLEIQRTEQGDSAMYLCASSFQGGENSPLHFGNGTRLTVT.

The table lists this clonotype with many counts. J is TRBJ1-1 and V is TRBV5-1; possible D gene TRBD1, 6 bases. Germline CDR1 reads SGHRS; CDR2 reads YFSETQ. V lost 5 bases to trimming and J lost 4 bases, with 18 bases between them. The CDR3 has 15 amino acids. CDR3 sequence reads: CASRLQQGGGTEAFF. As DNA, the CDR3 is TGCGCCAGCAGGCTCCAACAGGGTGGAGGCACTGAAGCTTTCTTT.

The sample holds many counts of this clonotype. V gene TRBV29-1 combines with J gene TRBJ2-5; D unresolved. The CDR3 covers 15 residues. Germline V gives CDR1 SQVTM, CDR2 ANQGSEA. V was cut by 4 bases and J by 2 bases, with 17 bases left in between. CDR3 in amino acids: CSVVIPRRVQETQYF. DNA of the CDR3: TGCAGCGTTGTCATCCCCCGCAGAGTACAAGAGACCCAGTACTTC.

The V gene is TRBV27, the J gene TRBJ2-1, with TRBD2 matching over 12 bases. J lost 4 bases, V lost 0 bases, and 13 bases had no gene match. CDR3 length equals 20 residues. Germline V gene lookup returns CDR1 MNHEY and CDR2 SMNVEV (reference sequence). CDR3 DNA sequence: TGTGCCAGCAGTTTATCGAGCTGGCTAGCGGGAGGGCGGGGATACAATGAGCAGTTCTTC. Encoded protein: CASSLSSWLAGGRGYNEQFF.

This clonotype was found many times. The CDR3 sequence: CASRGQGAGTEAFF. The CDR3 region has the DNA TGCGCCAGCAGGGGACAGGGGGCTGGAACTGAAGCTTTCTTT. The V and J genes are TRBV5-1 and TRBJ1-1, with 12 bases aligning to TRBD1. Germline assignment: CDR1 SGHRS and CDR2 YFSETQ. V was clipped by 5 bases and J by 5 bases; unmatched bases: 4. CDR3 size: 14 residues.